A selection of T cell receptor beta chains follows, all from one sample in a study of identifying expanded T cells in peripheral blood. Produced via immunoSEQ multiplex PCR; TCRdb's table is partial and in-frame only. The data hold tens of thousands of clones, with roughly 88% observed a single time. The material sequenced was blood. All receptors come from a person aged 18 to 70 in good health. CDR3s include the opening cysteine and the closing phenylalanine or tryptophan. The order of the fields is clone size, D gene, V gene, J gene, CDR3 DNA, CDR3 protein. D genes are given only for firm matches. Only some rows state a clone size, as once, few, many or a class for expanded clones.

>-|TRBD1|TRBV19|TRBJ1-1
TGTGCCAGTAGTAGGGGACAGGGGGGCATTCACACTGAAGCTTTCTTT
CASSRGQGGIHTEAFF
>few|TRBD2|TRBV9|TRBJ2-2
TGTGCCAGCAGCGTAGGGGGACTAGCGGGAGTTACCGGGGAGCTGTTTTTT
CASSVGGLAGVTGELFF
>-|TRBD1|TRBV9|TRBJ1-2
TGTGCCAGCAGCTTGGGTCAGGGGGATTATGGCTACACCTTC
CASSLGQGDYGYTF
>-|TRBD2|TRBV5-1|TRBJ2-7
TGCGCCAGCAGCTTGGAAGCGGGGGGATTCTACGAGCAGTACTTC
CASSLEAGGFYEQYF
>-|-|TRBV5-4|TRBJ1-1
TGTGCCAGCAGCTTCGGGGGAAGGAACACTGAAGCTTTCTTT
CASSFGGRNTEAFF
>-|TRBD1|TRBV13|TRBJ2-7
TGTGCCAGCAGCACCCGACAGGGGGTTCCCTACGAGCAGTACTTC
CASSTRQGVPYEQYF
>-|-|TRBV29-1|TRBJ1-3
TGCAGCGTTGCCAGCAACTCTGGAAACACCATATATTTT
CSVASNSGNTIYF
>-|-|TRBV19|TRBJ1-1
TGTGCCAGCCTTGGGAACACTGAAGCTTTCTTT
CASLGNTEAFF
>once|TRBD1|TRBV5-1|TRBJ2-1
TGCGCCAGCAGCGTGGGTCCCGTCCAGGGGGCGGATGAGCAGTTCTTC
CASSVGPVQGADEQFF
>-|-|TRBV7-9|TRBJ2-3
TGTGCCAGCAGCCCCACGACTAGTTGGGGTGCAGATACGCAGTATTTT
CASSPTTSWGADTQYF
>-|-|TRBV10-3|TRBJ1-1
TGTGCCATCAGTGAGGGTCGAGAGAACACTGAAGCTTTCTTT
CAISEGRENTEAFF
>-|TRBD1|TRBV10-3|TRBJ2-1
TGTGCCATCAGTGAGGGGACAGAGTACAATGAGCAGTTCTTC
CAISEGTEYNEQFF
>once|-|TRBV7-9|TRBJ2-6
TGTGCCAGCAGCTTTTCTAGGGCGGATTTCTCTGGGGCCAACGTCCTGACTTTC
CASSFSRADFSGANVLTF
>-|TRBD1|TRBV12-5|TRBJ1-2
TGTGCTAGTGGTTCCCGGACAGGGAGCCGGTATGGCTACACCTTC
CASGSRTGSRYGYTF
>-|-|TRBV5-1|TRBJ2-1
TGCGCCAGCGCGAGGGGGAATGAGCAGTTCTTC
CASARGNEQFF
>few|TRBD2|TRBV4-1|TRBJ2-7
TGCGCCAGCAGCCACCCTAAGACTAGCGGGAGTTACGAGCAGTACTTC
CASSHPKTSGSYEQYF
>once|-|TRBV4-1|TRBJ1-1
TGCGCCAGCAGCCAAGGGTCACCGGGACTCGAAGCTTTCTTT
CASSQGSPGLEAFF
>-|TRBD2|TRBV4-1|TRBJ2-5
TGCGCCAGCAGCCAAGAGCGGGGGTTAGGAGAGACCCAGTACTTC
CASSQERGLGETQYF
>-|-|TRBV14|TRBJ2-1
TGTGCCAGCAGCCAGAGAAAGCTCTCCTACAATGAGCAGTTCTTC
CASSQRKLSYNEQFF
>-|-|TRBV27|TRBJ2-1
TGTGCCAGCAGTCCCACAGGGAATGAGCAGTTCTTC
CASSPTGNEQFF
>once|-|TRBV7-8|TRBJ1-5
TGTGCCAGCACCCCGGATCGTCTCGGGGCAAGTGGCAATCAGCCCCAGCATTTT
CASTPDRLGASGNQPQHF
>-|-|TRBV2|TRBJ1-1
TGTGCCAGCAGTGTGGAACAGAACACTGAAGCTTTCTTT
CASSVEQNTEAFF
>once|-|TRBV5-1|TRBJ1-1
TGCGCCAGCAGCTCCTCGAACACTGAAGCTTTCTTT
CASSSSNTEAFF
>-|-|TRBV30|TRBJ2-5
TGTGCCTGGGGGGGGCCCAGGGGAAAGTACTTC
CAWGGPRGKYF
>-|-|TRBV19|TRBJ1-5
TGTGCCAGTAGTATCTACGGGACATCAAATCAGCCCCAGCATTTT
CASSIYGTSNQPQHF
>once|-|TRBV27|TRBJ1-2
TGTGCCAGCGGCCCTTTCCATGGCTACACCTTC
CASGPFHGYTF
>-|TRBD2|TRBV18|TRBJ2-7
TGTGCCAGCTCTTACGGTGCCGGGACTAGCGTCGTTCACGAGCAGTACTTC
CASSYGAGTSVVHEQYF
>-|-|TRBV29-1|TRBJ1-2
TGCAGCGTTGGCCTTCAGGGCCTGACTGGCTACACCTTC
CSVGLQGLTGYTF
>-|-|TRBV9|TRBJ2-7
TGTGCCAGCAGCGTAGCGGGAGCAGGAGGAGAGCAGTACTTC
CASSVAGAGGEQYF
>-|TRBD1|TRBV5-4|TRBJ1-1
TGTGCCAGCAGATTGGACAGGTTAAACACTGAAGCTTTCTTT
CASRLDRLNTEAFF
>once|-|TRBV28|TRBJ1-5
TGTGCCAGCAGCAGAAGTGCAGGGTTGGGCAATCAGCCCCAGCATTTT
CASSRSAGLGNQPQHF
>few|-|TRBV7-9|TRBJ1-2
TGTGCCAGCAGCCAAGACTATGGCTACACCTTC
CASSQDYGYTF
>-|-|TRBV5-2|TRBJ1-2
TGCGCCAGCGCCGATCGGGCAGGGGCTAACTATGGCTACACCTTC
CASADRAGANYGYTF
>once|-|TRBV6-5|TRBJ2-7
TGTGCCAGCAGTTATTCCCGGGACGTCACCTACGAGCAGTACTTC
CASSYSRDVTYEQYF
>-|-|TRBV7-9|TRBJ1-2
TGTGCCAGTACCCTCTCTCCGGGACACACTAACTATGGCTACACCTTC
CASTLSPGHTNYGYTF
>few|-|TRBV5-1|TRBJ1-4
TGCGCCAGCAGCTTGGGTCAGGGAGGTGAAAAACTGTTTTTT
CASSLGQGGEKLFF
>-|TRBD2|TRBV11-2|TRBJ2-2
TGTGCCAGCAGCTCCGCCGCGGGGGCCGGGGAGCTGTTTTTT
CASSSAAGAGELFF
>-|-|TRBV5-1|TRBJ2-7
TGCGCCAGCAGCTTGGAAGGGGGGGCTCGTCCCTACGAGCAGTACTTC
CASSLEGGARPYEQYF
>-|TRBD1|TRBV10-3|TRBJ2-2
TGTGCCATCAGTGAGTCGGGACAGGGAAGGGACGGGGAGCTGTTTTTT
CAISESGQGRDGELFF
>-|TRBD2|TRBV4-1|TRBJ2-7
TGCGCCAGCAGCCACCCGACTAGCGGACTCTACGAGCAGTACTTC
CASSHPTSGLYEQYF
>-|-|TRBV29-1|TRBJ2-3
TGCAGCGTTGATAGTTACCCGAGGACAGATACGCAGTATTTT
CSVDSYPRTDTQYF
>-|TRBD2|TRBV6-5|TRBJ2-5
TGTGCCAGCATGGGGACTACCCTGGAGACCCAGTACTTC
CASMGTTLETQYF
>-|-|TRBV4-3|TRBJ2-2
TGCGCCAGCAGCCAAGTAGGCGGGAACACCGGGGAGCTGTTTTTT
CASSQVGGNTGELFF
>-|TRBD2|TRBV5-5|TRBJ2-3
TGTGCCAGCAGCCGGACTAGCTATCCGATAACTAGCACAGATACGCAGTATTTT
CASSRTSYPITSTDTQYF
>-|TRBD2|TRBV12-5|TRBJ2-7
TGTGCTAGTGGTTTGGTACCTCTGTCGCTAGCGGGAGGGCCCGCCCCATACGAGCAGTACTTC
CASGLVPLSLAGGPAPYEQYF
>-|TRBD1|TRBV7-3|TRBJ1-1
TGTGCCAGCAGCTCGACAGGGGGGCCAAGGCAGAAGGGCACTGAAGCTTTCTTT
CASSSTGGPRQKGTEAFF
>few|TRBD1|TRBV5-1|TRBJ2-7
TGCGCCAGCAGCCCCGGGACAGCAACGGCCTACGAGCAGTACTTC
CASSPGTATAYEQYF
>-|TRBD1|TRBV19|TRBJ2-1
TGTGCCAGTAGTCTGGGACAGGGACCTGGCGATGAGCAGTTCTTC
CASSLGQGPGDEQFF
>-|TRBD1|TRBV19|TRBJ1-2
TGTGCCAGCTCGGCCGGGGACAGGGGAAAAAATGGCTACACCTTC
CASSAGDRGKNGYTF
>-|-|TRBV19|TRBJ1-2
TGTGCCAGTAGTAGATCCGGGACACAACGGCATGGCTACACCTTC
CASSRSGTQRHGYTF
>once|-|TRBV2|TRBJ2-5
TGTGCCAGCAGTGACAGGAGCTATCAAGAGACCCAGTACTTC
CASSDRSYQETQYF
>-|TRBD2|TRBV6-6|TRBJ2-3
TGTGCCAGCCGATTCGGGAGGGCAGATACGCAGTATTTT
CASRFGRADTQYF
>-|TRBD2|TRBV5-8|TRBJ2-5
TGTGCCAGCAGCTTGAAACCGGGACTAGGTTTGGAGACCCAGTACTTC
CASSLKPGLGLETQYF
>-|TRBD2|TRBV7-7|TRBJ2-2
TGTGCCAGCAGCCGACAAGTAGCGGGAGGTTCGAACACCGGGGAGCTGTTTTTT
CASSRQVAGGSNTGELFF
>-|TRBD1|TRBV6-1|TRBJ2-7
TGTGCCAGCAGTGAAACCGGGGACAGCTCCTACGAGCAGTACTTC
CASSETGDSSYEQYF
>-|-|TRBV9|TRBJ1-4
TGTGCCAGCAGCGTAGGAGGGGTAGGAAAACTGTTTTTT
CASSVGGVGKLFF
>-|TRBD2|TRBV10-2|TRBJ2-1
TGCGCCAGCACCGAATCAGGGCTAGCGGGAGTAGGGGAGCAGTTCTTC
CASTESGLAGVGEQFF
>-|-|TRBV4-3|TRBJ2-7
TGCGCCAGCAGCCAAGATACCACAGGCCACTACGAGCAGTACTTC
CASSQDTTGHYEQYF